A single sample is the source of the 32 T cell receptor beta chains below, sequenced in a study of T-cell reconstitution after alpha-beta-depleted transplantation in children. Preparation of the TCRbeta library used unique molecular identifiers. TCRdb used MiXCR to reprocess the PCR reads, holding one entry per CDR3 protein. This sample has more than 200,000 distinct CDR3 sequences; roughly 18% occur once, and the top ten carry 43%. The starting material was PBMCs, mostly from graft donor cells, obtained 360 days after TCRalphabeta/CD19-depleted stem cell transplant. The receptors come from a male patient aged 2 to 9 who had a stem cell transplant for acute lymphoblastic leukemia, so the T cells may come from the graft donor.

Ten or more counts support this clonotype. The chain joins TRBV29-1 to TRBJ2-1; TRBD2 matches 8 bases. From germline, CDR1 is SQVTM and CDR2 ANQGSEA. J was trimmed by 12 bases and V by 3 bases; bases with no gene match: 19. The CDR3 is 16 residues long. The CDR3 is CSVEGRGLVGLLGQFF. In DNA form, the CDR3 reads TGCAGCGTTGAGGGCCGGGGACTAGTCGGCCTTTTGGGGCAGTTCTTC.

About this clonotype: This may come from a read error, since a much larger clone is one base off. The V call is TRBV28, the J call TRBJ1-4, with TRBD1 identical over 8 bases. The CDR3 covers 15 residues. Germline loops: CDR1 MDHEN, CDR2 SYDVKM. For the CDR3, the DNA is TGTGCCTGCAGTTTAAGGACAGGGCCGAATGAAAAACTGTTTTTT. Encoded protein: CACSLRTGPNEKLFF.

CDR3 sequence: CASSQEYRASTDTQYF. Here the CDR3 DNA reads TGTGCCAGCAGCCAAGAGTACAGAGCTAGCACAGATACGCAGTATTTT. The chain employs TRBV4-2 and TRBJ2-3; D ambiguous. Germline assignment: CDR1 LGHNA and CDR2 YNFKEQ. The CDR3 is 16 residues long. Trimming shortened V by 0 bases and J by 0 bases, and 10 bases separated the two germline ends.

The genes are TRBV28 and TRBJ2-5; TRBD1 might be the D (6 bases). Germline V gene lookup returns CDR1 MDHEN and CDR2 SYDVKM. V lost 6 bases and J lost 2, with 13 bases in between. There are 14 residues in the CDR3. This CDR3 is CASRGDKIQETQYF. The CDR3, as DNA: TGTGCCAGCAGGGGGGACAAAATTCAAGAGACCCAGTACTTC.

This clonotype was detected a few times. The J gene is TRBJ2-7, the V gene TRBV25-1; 10 nucleotides align to TRBD1. Trimming at V came to 2 bases and at J to 6 bases, leaving 4 bases not matched to a gene. This CDR3 region has 14 residues. The V gene's germline CDR1 is MGHDK and CDR2 SYGVNS. The CDR3 loop reads CASSERDRGGEQYF. CDR3 nucleotide sequence: TGTGCCAGCAGTGAAAGGGACAGGGGCGGCGAGCAGTACTTC.

The chain uses TRBV10-3 and TRBJ2-3; 7 nucleotides match TRBD1. Germline values: CDR1 ENHRY, CDR2 SYGVKD. This CDR3 is 16 amino acids long. V lost 0 bases to trimming and J lost 4 bases; unmatched junction nucleotides: 7. CDR3 amino acids: CAISESGTERADTQYF. CDR3 DNA sequence: TGTGCCATCAGTGAGTCCGGGACAGAGAGGGCAGATACGCAGTATTTT.

This clonotype was observed a handful of times. The chain couples TRBV2 to TRBJ1-1; D is unresolved. CDR1 and CDR2 from the germline V gene are SNHLY and FYNNEI. This CDR3 has 12 residues. Trimming stripped 6 bases from V and 6 bases from J, with 11 bases between. The CDR3 sequence: CASRSLVSEAFF. CDR3 coding DNA: TGTGCCAGCAGGTCATTGGTATCTGAAGCTTTCTTT.

V is TRBV24-1 and J is TRBJ2-5; D remains unclear. This CDR3 is 14 amino acids long. Germline loops: CDR1 KGHDR, CDR2 SFDVKD. V lost 3 bases and J lost 4, with 11 bases in between. In DNA, the CDR3 is TGTGCCACCAGTGATCCTACAATTGTAGAGACCCAGTACTTC. Translation gives CATSDPTIVETQYF.

The chain links TRBV5-4 to TRBJ1-1, with D unresolved. CDR1 and CDR2 from the germline V gene are SGHNT and YYREEE (reference sequence). The CDR3 totals 15 residues. The ends were cut back, 2 bases at V and 5 bases at J, with 16 bases in the middle. DNA for the CDR3: TGTGCCAGCAGCTTACGGCTAGCGGGCCGAACTGAAGCTTTCTTT. Its translation: CASSLRLAGRTEAFF.

There are many counts of this clonotype. V usage is TRBV27 and J usage is TRBJ2-1, with D possibly called TRBD1 or TRBD2 (5 bases each). Germline CDR1 is MNHEY and CDR2 is SMNVEV (reference sequence). CDR3 length: 14 amino acids. Trimming pared 2 bases from V and 9 bases from J, leaving 14 bases between. The CDR3 reads CASSLIYLGTEQFF. CDR3 in DNA: TGTGCCAGCAGTTTAATCTATTTAGGGACTGAGCAGTTCTTC.

V and J are TRBV5-1 and TRBJ2-1; D gene uncertain. Looked up from germline, CDR1 is SGHRS and CDR2 is YFSETQ. Between the trimmed V and J ends, which lost 4 bases and 1 base, there was a span of 21 bases. The CDR3 runs 18 residues. This CDR3 is CASSETPVTIPSYNEQFF. The DNA of the CDR3 is TGCGCCAGCAGCGAAACTCCTGTCACTATCCCTTCCTACAATGAGCAGTTCTTC.

The chain couples TRBV7-2 to TRBJ2-4, with a possible D match to TRBD1 (6 bases). The ends were cut back, 2 bases at V and 1 base at J, with 15 bases in the middle. The CDR3 is 17 residues long. Germline V CDR1 and CDR2: SGHTA, FQGNSA. The CDR3 region is CASSLTAGTGAKNIQYF. For the CDR3, the DNA is TGTGCCAGCAGCTTAACGGCGGGTACAGGGGCCAAAAACATTCAGTACTTC. Looking up the rest from reference TRBV7-2 and TRBJ2-4 gives the full variable domain: GAGVSQSPSNKVTEKGKDVELRCDPISGHTALYWYRQSLGQGLEFLIYFQGNSAPDKSGLPSDRFSAERTGGSVSTLTIQRTQQEDSAVYLCASSLTAGTGAKNIQYFGAGTRLSVL.

This chain uses TRBV7-9 with TRBJ2-3, with 11 bases aligning to TRBD2. V was pared by 2 bases and J by 10 bases, with 11 bases of the junction left unmatched. The germline V gene encodes CDR1 SEHNR and CDR2 FQNEAQ (reference sequence). This CDR3 comprises 16 residues. CDR3 in amino acids: CASSLQVLAGGPPQYF. CDR3 nucleotides: TGTGCCAGCAGCTTACAGGTCCTAGCGGGGGGCCCTCCGCAGTATTTT.

This clonotype showed up just a few times. The chain links TRBV7-2 to TRBJ2-5, with a possible D match to TRBD2 (5 bases). CDR3 size: 12 residues. The germline gives CDR1 SGHTA, CDR2 FQGNSA. Trimming took off 4 bases at V and 7 bases at J, with 10 bases between the two ends. CDR3 nucleotides: TGTGCCAGCAGCTCTCCTCGGGGGACCCAGTACTTC. Its protein is CASSSPRGTQYF.

This clonotype was picked up many times. The rearrangement joins TRBV29-1 to TRBJ2-7; D is unclear. This CDR3 is built from 11 residues. V was trimmed by 1 base and J by 7 bases, leaving 8 bases between them. The V gene's germline CDR1 is SQVTM and CDR2 ANQGSEA. The CDR3 nucleotides are TGCAGCGTTGAAGCCGGGTGGGAGCAGTACTTC. Its translation is CSVEAGWEQYF.

This chain joins TRBV13 and TRBJ1-5; D is uncertain. V was cut by 2 bases and J by 0 bases, with 11 bases left in between. Germline V gene data show CDR1 as PRHDT and CDR2 as FYEKMQ (reference sequence). The CDR3 has 16 residues. CDR3 residues: CASSLSTGDSNQPQHF. CDR3 DNA: TGTGCCAGCAGCTTAAGTACTGGGGATAGCAATCAGCCCCAGCATTTT.

The chain is built from TRBV11-2 and TRBJ2-3, with a possible D match to TRBD2 (5 bases). The CDR3 totals 16 residues. Trimming took off 3 bases at V and 3 bases at J, with 16 bases between the two ends. CDR1 and CDR2 from the germline V gene are SGHAT and FQNNGV. For the CDR3, the DNA is TGTGCCAGCAGCTTTTGGCGGGTTATCGGGACAGATACGCAGTATTTT. Its translation: CASSFWRVIGTDTQYF.

This clonotype came up a few times. The chain employs TRBV7-8 and TRBJ1-1; the match to TRBD1 covers 8 bases. Trimming cost V 2 bases and J 4 bases; bases outside gene matches: 12. This CDR3 spans 17 amino acids. From germline, CDR1 is SGHVS and CDR2 FQNEAQ. The CDR3 loop is CASSLPDSGGSTTEAFF. The CDR3 region has the DNA TGTGCCAGCAGCTTACCGGATTCAGGGGGCTCGACCACTGAAGCTTTCTTT.

This clonotype was observed a handful of times. This CDR3 reads CASSQAPGTPDTQYF. CDR3 sequence (DNA): TGCGCCAGCAGCCAAGCGCCCGGGACCCCAGATACGCAGTATTTT. The chain joins TRBV4-3 to TRBJ2-3, with D perhaps TRBD1 or TRBD2 (5 bases each). V was pared by 1 base and J by 4 bases, with 12 bases between. CDR1 is LGHNA, CDR2 YSLEER, per germline. The CDR3 totals 15 residues.

This clonotype was counted between two and nine times. The chain has TRBV4-3 and TRBJ2-2; 10 nucleotides match TRBD1. The V gene end was trimmed by 4 bases and the J gene end by 5 bases; junction bases not matched to a gene: 7. The germline CDR1 and CDR2 sequences are LGHNA and YSLEER. The CDR3 loop spans 16 amino acids. The CDR3 sequence is CASSLLTGGRTGELFF. CDR3 coding DNA: TGCGCCAGCAGCCTTTTGACAGGGGGCCGGACCGGGGAGCTGTTTTTT.

This chain links TRBV12-3 or TRBV12-4 with TRBJ1-5; 7 bases align to TRBD1. Trimming at V came to 6 bases and at J to 4 bases, leaving 12 bases not matched to a gene. This CDR3 is 16 amino acids long. CDR3 in DNA: TGTGCCAGCAGATTGGGGCGACAGGGAGAGAATCAGCCCCAGCATTTT. Translated: CASRLGRQGENQPQHF.

This chain uses TRBV5-1 with TRBJ1-1, with 9 positions matching TRBD1. Looked up from germline, CDR1 is SGHRS and CDR2 is YFSETQ. Trimming removed 4 bases from V and 0 bases from J; junction bases left unmatched: 10. The CDR3 is made up of 17 amino acids. The CDR3 protein is CASSPGQGTPMNTEAFF. The DNA of the CDR3 is TGCGCCAGCAGCCCCGGACAGGGGACCCCCATGAACACTGAAGCTTTCTTT.

J is TRBJ2-1 and V is TRBV10-3; 9 bases agree with TRBD1. Losses at the gene ends were 5 bases for V and 7 bases for J; bases not matched to a gene: 9. This CDR3 comprises 15 residues. Germline V gene data show CDR1 as ENHRY and CDR2 as SYGVKD. CDR3 in DNA: TGTGCCATCAGTTACGGGACAGGGAAGGATAATGAGCAGTTCTTC. Translation: CAISYGTGKDNEQFF.

The V gene is TRBV20-1, the J gene TRBJ2-7; D is undetermined. V was pared by 1 base and J by 7 bases, with 17 bases between. CDR1 DFQATT and CDR2 SNEGSKA come from the germline V gene (reference sequence). The CDR3 sequence is 14 residues long. CDR3 region: CSARGVPIPQEQYF. The CDR3 DNA reads as TGCAGTGCTAGAGGAGTCCCTATCCCCCAGGAGCAGTACTTC.

This clonotype was found a few times. The V gene is TRBV15, the J gene TRBJ2-7, with TRBD1 matching 8 bases. V was clipped by 6 bases and J by 5 bases; unmatched bases: 9. The CDR3 covers 14 residues. CDR1 and CDR2 from the germline V gene are LNHNV and YYDKDF (reference sequence). CDR3 amino acids: CATRAGTGPNEQYF. The CDR3 DNA sequence: TGTGCCACCAGAGCCGGGACAGGCCCGAACGAGCAGTACTTC.

V is TRBV20-1 and J is TRBJ2-2; 7 bases fit TRBD1. Germline CDR1 DFQATT, CDR2 SNEGSKA (reference sequence). V gave up 7 bases and J gave up 0 bases; unmatched junction bases: 14. This CDR3 region has 17 residues. The CDR3 DNA is TGCAGTGGACCCGGGACAGACGAGAACGCGAACACCGGGGAGCTGTTTTTT. Amino acids: CSGPGTDENANTGELFF.

This clonotype was observed a handful of times. The rearrangement joins TRBV5-1 to TRBJ1-1; TRBD1 might be the D (5 bases). Trimming pared 0 bases from V and 2 bases from J, leaving 11 bases between. The germline CDR1 and CDR2 sequences are SGHRS and YFSETQ. The CDR3 covers 15 residues. CDR3 in amino acids: CASSLGTGINTEAFF. As DNA, the CDR3 is TGCGCCAGCAGCTTGGGAACAGGTATTAACACTGAAGCTTTCTTT. Full variable domain (remainder filled in from reference TRBV5-1 and TRBJ1-1): KAGVTQTPRYLIKTRGQQVTLSCSPISGHRSVSWYQQTPGQGLQFLFEYFSETQRNKGNFPGRFSGRQFSNSRSEMNVSTLELGDSALYLCASSLGTGINTEAFFGQGTRLTVV.

This clonotype was seen a few times. The rearrangement links TRBV29-1 to TRBJ2-2; 11 bases align to TRBD2. Germline lookup yields CDR1 SQVTM and CDR2 ANQGSEA. There are 15 residues in the CDR3. J lost 7 bases, V lost 4 bases, and 8 bases had no gene match. CDR3 loop: CSVATELAGVGELFF. For the CDR3, the DNA is TGCAGCGTTGCAACGGAACTAGCGGGAGTCGGGGAGCTGTTTTTT.

The chain recombines TRBV27 with TRBJ1-1; no reliable D call. V lost 1 base, J lost 5 bases, and 8 bases lay in between. The CDR3 spans 13 residues. The germline V gene has CDR1 MNHEY and CDR2 SMNVEV (reference sequence). Written as DNA, the CDR3 is TGTGCCAGCAGTTTATGGAGGGATACTGAAGCTTTCTTT. Protein sequence: CASSLWRDTEAFF.

The chain combines TRBV6-1 with TRBJ2-3, with 7 bases lining up with TRBD2. Trimming took 6 bases from V and 3 from J; bases not matched to a gene: 9. The CDR3 length is 15 residues. The germline V gene encodes CDR1 MNHNS and CDR2 SASEGT. In DNA form, the CDR3 reads TGTGCCAGCAGCCGCGGGGGTTTAGGGACAGATACGCAGTATTTT. It yields the protein CASSRGGLGTDTQYF.

For the CDR3, the DNA is TGCGCCAGCACTACAGAAATCTACGAGCAGTACTTC. It specifies CASTTEIYEQYF. The V and J genes are TRBV4-1 and TRBJ2-7; unclear D gene. V lost 7 bases and J lost 3, with 10 bases in between. The CDR3 has 12 amino acids. Germline V gene sequence: CDR1 MGHRA, CDR2 YSYEKL.

This clonotype was seen ten or more times. This chain joins TRBV7-8 and TRBJ2-5, with D perhaps matching TRBD1 (6 bases). Germline-derived CDR1 and CDR2 are SGHVS and FQNEAQ. The CDR3 has 15 residues. V lost 0 bases, J lost 2 bases, and 10 bases lay in between. The CDR3 DNA follows: TGTGCCAGCAGCTTAGCGGGGGCAGGTCAAGAGACCCAGTACTTC. As protein: CASSLAGAGQETQYF.